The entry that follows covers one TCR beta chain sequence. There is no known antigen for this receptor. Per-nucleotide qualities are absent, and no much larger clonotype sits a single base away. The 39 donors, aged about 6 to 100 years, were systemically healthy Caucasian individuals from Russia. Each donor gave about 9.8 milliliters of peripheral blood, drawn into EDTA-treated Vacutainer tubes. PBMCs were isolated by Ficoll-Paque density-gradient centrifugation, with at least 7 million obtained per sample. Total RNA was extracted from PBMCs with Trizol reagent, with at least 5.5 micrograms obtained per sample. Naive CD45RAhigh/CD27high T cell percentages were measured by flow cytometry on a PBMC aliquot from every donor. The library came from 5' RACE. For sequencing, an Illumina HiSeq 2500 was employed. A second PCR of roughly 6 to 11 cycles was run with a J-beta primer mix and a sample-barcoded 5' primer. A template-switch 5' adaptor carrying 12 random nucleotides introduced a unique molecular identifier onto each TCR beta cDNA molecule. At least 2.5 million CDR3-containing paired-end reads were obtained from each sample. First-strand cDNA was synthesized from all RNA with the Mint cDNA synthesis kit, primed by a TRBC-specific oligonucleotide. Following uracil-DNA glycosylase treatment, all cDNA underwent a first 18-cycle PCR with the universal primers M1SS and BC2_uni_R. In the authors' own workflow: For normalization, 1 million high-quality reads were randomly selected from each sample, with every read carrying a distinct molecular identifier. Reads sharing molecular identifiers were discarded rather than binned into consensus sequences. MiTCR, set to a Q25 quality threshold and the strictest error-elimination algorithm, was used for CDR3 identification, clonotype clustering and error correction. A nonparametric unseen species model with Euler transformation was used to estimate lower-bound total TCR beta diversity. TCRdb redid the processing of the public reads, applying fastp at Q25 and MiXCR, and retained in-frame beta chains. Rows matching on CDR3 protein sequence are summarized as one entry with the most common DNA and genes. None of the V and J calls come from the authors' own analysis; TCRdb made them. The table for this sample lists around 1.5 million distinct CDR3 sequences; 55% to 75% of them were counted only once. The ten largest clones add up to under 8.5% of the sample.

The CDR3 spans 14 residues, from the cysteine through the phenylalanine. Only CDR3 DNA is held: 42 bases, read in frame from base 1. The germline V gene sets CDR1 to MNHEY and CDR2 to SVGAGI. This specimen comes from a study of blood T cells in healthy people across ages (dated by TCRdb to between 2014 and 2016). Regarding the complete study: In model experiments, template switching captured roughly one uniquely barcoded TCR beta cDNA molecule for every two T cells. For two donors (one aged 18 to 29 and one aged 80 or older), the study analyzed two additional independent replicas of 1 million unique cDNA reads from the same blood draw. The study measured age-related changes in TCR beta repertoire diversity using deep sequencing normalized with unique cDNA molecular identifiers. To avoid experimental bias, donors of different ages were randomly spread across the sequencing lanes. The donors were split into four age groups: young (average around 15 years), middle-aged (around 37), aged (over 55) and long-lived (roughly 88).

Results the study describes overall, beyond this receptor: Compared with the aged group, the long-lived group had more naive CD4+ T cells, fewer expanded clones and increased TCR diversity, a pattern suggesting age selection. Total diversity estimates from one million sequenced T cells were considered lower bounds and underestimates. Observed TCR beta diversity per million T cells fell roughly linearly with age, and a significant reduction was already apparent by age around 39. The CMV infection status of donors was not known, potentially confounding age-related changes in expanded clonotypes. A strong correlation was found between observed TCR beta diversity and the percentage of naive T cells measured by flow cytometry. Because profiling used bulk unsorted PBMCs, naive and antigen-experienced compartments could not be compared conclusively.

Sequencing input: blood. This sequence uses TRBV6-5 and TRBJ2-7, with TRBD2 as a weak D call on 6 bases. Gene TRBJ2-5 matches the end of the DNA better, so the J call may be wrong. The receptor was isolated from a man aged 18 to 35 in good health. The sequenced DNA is TGTGCCAGCGGGGGGATTGGAGGGTCGGAGACCCAGTACTTC. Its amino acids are CASGGIGGSETQYF.